Listed below are T cell receptor beta chains from one sample, sequenced in a study of T cell repertoires in cytomegalovirus infection. TCRdb re-called the reads through MiXCR, storing one row per CDR3 protein. Among around 440,000 distinct CDR3 sequences listed, around 11% were seen once. Sequenced input: PBMCs. These receptor sequences come from a human donor in good health (CMV status not recorded). Some clones in this sample may be carry-over from other donors' samples. Each CDR3 is given with its conserved first and last residue. The D gene is left open where the match is weak. Clone size is not always given. Where it is, it says once, few, many or a class for expanded clones.

clone size,V gene,D gene,J gene,CDR3 protein,CDR3 DNA
.,TRBV3-1,.,TRBJ1-1,CASRSGTALNTEAFF,TGTGCCAGCAGATCGGGGACGGCGTTGAACACTGAAGCTTTCTTT
.,TRBV2,.,TRBJ1-2,CASVLANYGYTF,TGTGCCAGCGTGTTAGCTAACTATGGCTACACCTTC
.,TRBV20-1,.,TRBJ1-5,CSARVGRAFNQPQHF,TGCAGTGCTAGAGTGGGACGGGCGTTCAATCAGCCCCAGCATTTT
many,TRBV15,.,TRBJ1-3,CATSIGGNTIYF,TGTGCCACCAGCATCGGGGGGAACACCATATATTTT
few,TRBV6-5,.,TRBJ2-7,CASSRTLRGYYEQYF,TGTGCCAGCAGTCGCACCCTTAGGGGGTATTACGAGCAGTACTTC
few,TRBV20-1,TRBD2,TRBJ2-1,CSADLAGGPFDEQFF,TGCAGTGCGGACCTAGCGGGAGGGCCTTTCGATGAGCAGTTCTTC
many,TRBV3-1,.,TRBJ2-7,CASSPRPDSGEQYF,TGTGCCAGCAGCCCACGGCCGGATTCGGGCGAGCAGTACTTC
few,TRBV19,TRBD1,TRBJ1-2,CASSVGTGEYGYTF,TGTGCCAGTAGTGTCGGGACAGGGGAATATGGCTACACCTTC
many,TRBV29-1,.,TRBJ2-1,CSVVGAGNEQFF,TGCAGCGTTGTGGGGGCGGGGAATGAGCAGTTCTTC
.,TRBV5-6,TRBD2,TRBJ2-7,CASSSGGVSEQYF,TGTGCCAGCAGCTCCGGGGGGGTATCCGAGCAGTACTTC
.,TRBV24-1,.,TRBJ2-3,CATSDSTDTQYF,TGTGCCACCTCGGACAGCACAGATACGCAGTATTTT
few,TRBV5-1,.,TRBJ1-5,CASSLGRGDQPQHF,TGCGCCAGCAGCTTGGGAAGGGGAGATCAGCCCCAGCATTTT
few,TRBV18,.,TRBJ2-1,CASSPPDKILDEQFF,TGTGCCAGCTCACCACCGGATAAGATCTTGGATGAGCAGTTCTTC
many,TRBV28,TRBD1,TRBJ1-5,CASSLRGPGNQPQHF,TGTGCCAGTTCCCTAAGGGGGCCGGGCAATCAGCCCCAGCATTTT
many,TRBV7-9,.,TRBJ2-1,CASGRAYNEQFF,TGTGCCAGCGGCAGGGCTTACAATGAGCAGTTCTTC
few,TRBV5-1,.,TRBJ1-1,CASSLLTATNTEAFF,TGCGCCAGCAGCCTACTGACAGCCACGAACACTGAAGCTTTCTTT
many,TRBV6-5,.,TRBJ1-1,CSCKGETEAFF,TGTTCCTGTAAGGGAGAGACTGAAGCTTTCTTT
many,TRBV4-2,.,TRBJ1-2,CASSQGVFQEDGYTF,TGTGCCAGCAGCCAAGGAGTTTTCCAGGAGGATGGCTACACCTTC
few,TRBV14,.,TRBJ1-1,CASSQDPGRMNTEAFF,TGTGCCAGCAGCCAAGATCCGGGGCGAATGAACACTGAAGCTTTCTTT
many,TRBV7-9,.,TRBJ1-6,CASSLDFSPLHF,TGTGCCAGCAGCTTAGACTTCTCACCCCTCCACTTT
.,TRBV20-1,.,TRBJ1-5,CSAREGGNSNQPQHF,TGCAGTGCTAGAGAGGGGGGGAATAGCAATCAGCCCCAGCATTTT
few,TRBV5-4,.,TRBJ2-2,CASSLYGIGTGELFF,TGTGCCAGCAGCTTGTACGGGATCGGCACCGGGGAGCTGTTTTTT
many,TRBV20-1,TRBD2,TRBJ2-7,CSARGTSGPRPSYEQYF,TGCAGTGCTAGAGGGACTAGCGGACCGCGACCCTCCTACGAGCAGTACTTC
.,TRBV6-1,.,TRBJ1-1,CASSPGTAIVAFF,TGTGCCAGCAGCCCCGGGACCGCGATTGTGGCTTTCTTT
.,TRBV20-1,TRBD1,TRBJ2-7,CSARRGISYEQYF,TGCAGTGCCCGCAGGGGGATCTCCTACGAGCAGTACTTC
many,TRBV7-2,.,TRBJ2-1,CASSLVAVSSSYNEQFF,TGTGCCAGCAGCTTAGTAGCGGTGTCTTCCTCCTACAATGAGCAGTTCTTC
many,TRBV12-3/TRBV12-4,.,TRBJ1-5,CASSSRGGSNQPQHF,TGTGCCAGCAGTTCCCGCGGGGGAAGCAATCAGCCCCAGCATTTT
many,TRBV12-3/TRBV12-4,TRBD1,TRBJ2-7,CASRYSGDRGSYEQYF,TGTGCCAGCAGATACTCCGGGGACAGGGGCTCCTACGAGCAGTACTTC
many,TRBV5-6,.,TRBJ2-1,CATLGGLNYNEQFF,TGTGCCACCCTAGGGGGACTCAACTACAATGAGCAGTTCTTC
many,TRBV15,.,TRBJ2-2,CATLSVQNTGELFF,TGTGCCACCCTGAGCGTACAAAACACCGGGGAGCTGTTTTTT
few,TRBV10-3,.,TRBJ2-7,CAISPTTSPNEQYF,TGTGCCATCAGCCCCACTACGTCACCCAACGAGCAGTACTTC
many,TRBV5-4,.,TRBJ2-2,CASSWTADNTGELFF,TGTGCCAGCAGCTGGACGGCAGATAACACCGGGGAGCTGTTTTTT
.,TRBV5-1,TRBD1,TRBJ1-5,CASSEGGQGTQPQHF,TGCGCCAGCAGTGAAGGGGGACAGGGTACTCAGCCCCAGCATTTT